This T cell receptor (beta chain) was sequenced for a study of CD8+CD57+ T cells in acquired aplastic anemia. Study overall: When averaged, DNA from sorted CD4+ and CD8+ cells came to approximately 3.2 ug. Healthy donors averaged roughly 11 million reads for CD4+ cells.

It was genomic DNA that served as the template for profiling TCR beta VDJ and CDR3. In TCRdb, the reads were re-called with MiXCR into one record per CDR3 protein. The table records over 150,000 distinct CDR3 sequences, about half of them present only once. Details on this clonotype: The target antigen is unknown.

Study findings and constraints: Patients had approximately 29 CD8+ CDR3 sequences in common with controls (the shared set).

CDR1 is LNHNV and CDR2 is YYDKDF in the germline V gene (reference sequence). The CDR3 has 16 amino acids. Trimming stripped 1 base from V and 0 bases from J, with 12 bases between. This TCR came from a human donor in good health, serving as a control. The V and J genes are TRBV15 and TRBJ1-2; tentatively, D is TRBD1 (6 bases). The sample comprised sorted CD4+, CD8+, or CD8+CD57+ T cells (not recorded which) from PBMCs. The CDR3 sequence: CATSRVTGQTNYGYTF. The CDR3 nucleotides are TGTGCCACCAGCAGAGTTACAGGGCAGACTAACTATGGCTACACCTTC.